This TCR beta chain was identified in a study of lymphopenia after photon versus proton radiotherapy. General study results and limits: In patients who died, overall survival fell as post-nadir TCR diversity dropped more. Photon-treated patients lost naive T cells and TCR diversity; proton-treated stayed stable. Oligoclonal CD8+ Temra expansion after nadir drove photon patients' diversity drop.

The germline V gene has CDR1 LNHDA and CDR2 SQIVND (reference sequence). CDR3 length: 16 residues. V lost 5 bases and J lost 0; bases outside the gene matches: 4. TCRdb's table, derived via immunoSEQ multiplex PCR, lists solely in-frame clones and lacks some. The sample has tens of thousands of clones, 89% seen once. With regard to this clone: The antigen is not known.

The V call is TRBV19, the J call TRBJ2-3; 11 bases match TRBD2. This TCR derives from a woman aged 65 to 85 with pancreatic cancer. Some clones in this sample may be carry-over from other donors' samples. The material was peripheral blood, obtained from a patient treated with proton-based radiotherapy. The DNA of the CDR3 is TGTGCCAGTAGTGGGACTAGCGGAGCTAGCACAGATACGCAGTATTTT. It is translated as CASSGTSGASTDTQYF. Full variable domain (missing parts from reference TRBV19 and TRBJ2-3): DGGITQSPKYLFRKEGQNVTLSCEQNLNHDAMYWYRQDPGQGLRLIYYSQIVNDFQKGDIAEGYSVSREKKESFPLTVTSAQKNPTAFYLCASSGTSGASTDTQYFGPGTRLTVL.